This TCR beta chain was found in a study of blood T cell repertoires in COVID-19. Study summary: Both acute and convalescent COVID-19 samples were obtained from the United States, Italy and Spain.

In the source study's methods: Reference gene primers were amplified, and this amplification served to estimate nucleated cell counts. Assay used: immunoSEQ multiplex PCR; TCRdb lists only in-frame clones, some missing. The V and J calls and clone size are taken from that table; D and trimming were inferred from the DNA. The sample has tens of thousands of clones, roughly 85% seen once. Trimming shortened V by 0 bases and J by 7 bases, and 9 bases separated the two germline ends. The CDR3 runs 12 residues. Germline CDR1 reads GTSNPN; CDR2 reads SVGIG (reference sequence). The sequenced material came from peripheral blood. This receptor was taken from an elderly man with acute or convalescent COVID-19. The rearrangement links TRBV30 to TRBJ1-2; tentatively, D is TRBD1 (5 bases). This chain's CDR3 is CAWSVSGPGYTF. CDR3 coding DNA: TGTGCCTGGAGTGTCTCAGGGCCTGGCTACACCTTC. The full variable domain, with the rest looked up from reference TRBV30 and TRBJ1-2, is SQTIHQWPATLVQPVGSPLSLECTVEGTSNPNLYWYRQAAGRGLQLLFYSVGIGQISSEVPQNLSASRPQDRQFILSSKKLLLSDSGFYLCAWSVSGPGYTFGSGTRLTVV.